This T cell receptor beta chain comes out of a study of memory B cells and T cells in multiple sclerosis. Whole-study findings and limits: Clone-set sizes differed between compartments, so shared clonotype counts needed normalization.

The V gene's germline CDR1 is SGHRS and CDR2 YFSETQ. The CDR3 is 13 residues long. V lost 0 bases and J lost 6, with 6 bases in between. Only in-frame clones appear in the TCRdb table, and some are missing; sequencing was by immunoSEQ multiplex PCR. The table includes several hundred clones, around 79% detected once. Concerning this clone itself: Its antigen remains unidentified.

This rearrangement joins TRBV5-1 to TRBJ2-2; a possible D gene is TRBD1 (5 bases). The clonotype was recovered from a human donor with multiple sclerosis. The specimen sequenced was brain tissue. Here the CDR3 DNA reads TGCGCCAGCAGCTTGGTGGGGCCCGGGGAGCTGTTTTTT. Translated, it gives CASSLVGPGELFF.